Shown below are 14 T cell receptor beta chains from a single sample sequenced in a study of blood T cell repertoires in COVID-19. Here immunoSEQ multiplex PCR was the method, and the copy in TCRdb shows in-frame clones only, minus some. The table has hundreds of thousands of clones, approximately 87% seen once. Sequenced material: peripheral blood. These receptors all come from a woman aged 40 to 50 who had recovered from COVID-19.

The chain is built from TRBV9 and TRBJ2-7; TRBD1 matches at 7 bases. The V gene's germline CDR1 is SGDLS and CDR2 YYNGEE. There are 14 residues in the CDR3. V lost 0 bases, J lost 2 bases, and 2 bases stayed unmatched. The CDR3 sequence is CASSVGQGTYEQYF. The CDR3, as DNA: TGTGCCAGCAGCGTAGGACAGGGAACCTACGAGCAGTACTTC. Full variable domain (rest looked up from reference TRBV9 and TRBJ2-7): DSGVTQTPKHLITATGQRVTLRCSPRSGDLSVYWYQQSLDQGLQFLIQYYNGEERAKGNILERFSAQQFPDLHSELNLSSLELGDSALYFCASSVGQGTYEQYFGPGTRLTVT.

The chain recombines TRBV2 with TRBJ1-1, with D possibly matching TRBD1 (6 bases). This CDR3 spans 13 amino acids. V lost 7 bases to trimming and J lost 3 bases, with 12 bases between them. Germline CDR1 and CDR2: SNHLY and FYNNEI. In DNA form, the CDR3 reads TGTGCCAGCAAATGGTACAGGGACACTGAAGCTTTCTTT. It translates to CASKWYRDTEAFF.

V is TRBV5-1 and J is TRBJ2-7; 10 nucleotides align to TRBD1. CDR1 and CDR2 (germline): SGHRS, YFSETQ. The V segment lost 6 bases and the J segment 3 bases; nucleotides outside the gene matches: 6. There are 14 residues in the CDR3. As DNA, the CDR3 is TGCGCCAGCACGATGGGGACAGGGGTCTACGAGCAGTACTTC. Its protein product is CASTMGTGVYEQYF. The whole variable domain, filled in from reference TRBV5-1 and TRBJ2-7, reads KAGVTQTPRYLIKTRGQQVTLSCSPISGHRSVSWYQQTPGQGLQFLFEYFSETQRNKGNFPGRFSGRQFSNSRSEMNVSTLELGDSALYLCASTMGTGVYEQYFGPGTRLTVT.

The chain couples TRBV5-4 to TRBJ1-2; the D gene is possibly TRBD1 (5 bases). The V gene lost 3 bases and the J gene lost 8 bases, with 14 bases spanning the gap. The CDR3 spans 13 residues. Germline CDR1 reads SGHNT; CDR2 reads YYREEE (reference sequence). CDR3 sequence reads: CASSSAGMGGYTF. The CDR3 DNA reads TGTGCCAGCAGCTCGGCAGGGATGGGCGGCTACACCTTC.

The rearrangement joins TRBV7-8 to TRBJ1-1; weak D call: TRBD1 (5 bases). The CDR3 runs to 16 residues. Germline-derived CDR1 and CDR2 are SGHVS and FQNEAQ. The V and J ends lost 3 bases and 2 bases respectively, with 16 bases between them. DNA of the CDR3: TGTGCCAGCAGCTTGGAGGGACCTCAATTCAACACTGAAGCTTTCTTT. This encodes CASSLEGPQFNTEAFF.

V is TRBV5-1 and J is TRBJ1-1; D is unclear. V lost 4 bases to trimming and J lost 4 bases, with 14 bases between them. This CDR3 has 14 amino acids. CDR1 SGHRS and CDR2 YFSETQ come from the germline V gene. CDR3 loop: CASSLLEERTEAFF. The CDR3 nucleotides read TGCGCCAGCAGCCTATTGGAGGAGCGCACTGAAGCTTTCTTT.

The chain carries TRBV30 and TRBJ2-2; D is possibly TRBD1 (6 bases). The V gene's germline CDR1 is GTSNPN and CDR2 SVGIG (reference sequence). The CDR3 is 13 residues long. V lost 2 bases and J 5 bases, leaving 9 bases between the germline ends. Written as DNA, the CDR3 is TGTGCCTGGAGTCCCAGGGGAACCGGGGAGCTGTTTTTT. Translation: CAWSPRGTGELFF.

The chain is built from TRBV19 and TRBJ1-5; maybe TRBD1 (6 bases). The CDR3 is made up of 17 amino acids. Germline V CDR1 and CDR2: LNHDA, SQIVND (reference sequence). The V end lost 4 bases, the J end lost 1 base, and 17 bases lay between the germline ends. The CDR3 DNA follows: TGTGCCAGTAGTACCGGGGGGGGGCTTATAAGCAATCAGCCCCAGCATTTT. This translates into CASSTGGGLISNQPQHF.

This sequence joins TRBV10-3 and TRBJ1-1; D ambiguous. With 2 bases removed from V and 6 bases from J, the gap between germline ends came to 7 bases. This CDR3 has 12 amino acids. The germline V gene has CDR1 ENHRY and CDR2 SYGVKD. The DNA of the CDR3 is TGTGCCATCAGTGAGGTCGGGGCTGAAGCTTTCTTT. Its translation is CAISEVGAEAFF.

This chain connects TRBV6-1 to TRBJ1-2; TRBD1 matches 7 bases. Germline V CDR1 and CDR2: MNHNS, SASEGT. The J segment lost 5 bases and the V segment lost 8 bases, leaving 14 bases of the junction unmatched. This CDR3 has 15 amino acids. CDR3 DNA sequence: TGTGCCAGCCTGGTCGGGACAGTCTTAGGGTATGGCTACACCTTC. Amino acid sequence: CASLVGTVLGYGYTF.

This clone appeared a few times. J is TRBJ2-1 and V is TRBV5-4, with 7 bases lining up with TRBD1. Looked up from germline, CDR1 is SGHNT and CDR2 is YYREEE (reference sequence). V shed 4 bases and J 2 bases; nucleotides not matched to a gene: 6. The CDR3 contains 15 residues. The DNA of the CDR3 is TGTGCCAGCAGCACAGGGACAGTGACCTACAATGAGCAGTTCTTC. Protein sequence: CASSTGTVTYNEQFF.

The rearrangement uses TRBV9 and TRBJ1-2; D unresolved. The length of the CDR3 is 14 residues. Trimming took 0 bases from V and 3 from J, leaving 9 bases between them. Per the germline V gene, CDR1 is SGDLS and CDR2 is YYNGEE. CDR3 sequence: CASSVGGDDYGYTF. In DNA, the CDR3 is TGTGCCAGCAGCGTAGGCGGAGACGACTATGGCTACACCTTC.

V is TRBV6-5 and J is TRBJ2-7; D unclear. Looked up from germline, CDR1 is MNHEY and CDR2 is SVGAGI. Trimming shortened V by 7 bases and J by 0 bases, and 10 bases separated the two germline ends. This CDR3 is built from 13 residues. Here the CDR3 DNA reads TGTGCCAGCAAAAAGGAGACCTCCTACGAGCAGTACTTC. This codes for CASKKETSYEQYF.

The sample holds a few counts of this clone. The chain carries TRBV5-1 and TRBJ1-1; a weak D match, TRBD1 (5 bases). CDR1 and CDR2 from the germline V gene are SGHRS and YFSETQ. There are 15 residues in the CDR3. Trimming removed 3 bases at V and 0 bases at J, with 12 bases between. CDR3: CASSWLDTMNTEAFF. For the CDR3, the DNA is TGCGCCAGCAGCTGGTTGGACACCATGAACACTGAAGCTTTCTTT.